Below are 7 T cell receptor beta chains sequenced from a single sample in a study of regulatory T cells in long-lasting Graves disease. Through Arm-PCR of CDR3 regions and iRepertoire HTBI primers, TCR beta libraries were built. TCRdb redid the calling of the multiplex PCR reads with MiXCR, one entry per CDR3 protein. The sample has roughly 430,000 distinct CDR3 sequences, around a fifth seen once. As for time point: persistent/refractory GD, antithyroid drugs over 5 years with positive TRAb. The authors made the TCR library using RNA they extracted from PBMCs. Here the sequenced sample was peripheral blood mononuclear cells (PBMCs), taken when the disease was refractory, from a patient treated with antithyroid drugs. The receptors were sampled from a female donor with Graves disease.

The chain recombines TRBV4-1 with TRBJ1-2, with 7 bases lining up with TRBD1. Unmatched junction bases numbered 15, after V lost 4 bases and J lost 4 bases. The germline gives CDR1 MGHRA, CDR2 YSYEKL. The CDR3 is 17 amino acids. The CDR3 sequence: CASSLERDRVDSYGYTF. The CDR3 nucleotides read TGCGCCAGCAGCCTGGAACGAGACAGGGTTGATAGCTATGGCTACACCTTC.

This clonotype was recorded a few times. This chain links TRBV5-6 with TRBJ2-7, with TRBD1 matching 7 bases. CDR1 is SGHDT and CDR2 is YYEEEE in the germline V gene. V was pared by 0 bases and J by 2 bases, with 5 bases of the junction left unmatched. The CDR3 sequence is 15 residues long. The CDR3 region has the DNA TGTGCCAGCAGCTTGGGGACAGGCGCCCCCTACGAGCAGTACTTC. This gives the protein CASSLGTGAPYEQYF.

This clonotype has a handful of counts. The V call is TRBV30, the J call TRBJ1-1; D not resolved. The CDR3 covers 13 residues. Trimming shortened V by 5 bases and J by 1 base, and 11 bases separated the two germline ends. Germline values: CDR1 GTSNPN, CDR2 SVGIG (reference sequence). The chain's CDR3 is CAWDPKTNTEAFF. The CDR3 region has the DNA TGTGCCTGGGACCCCAAAACGAACACTGAAGCTTTCTTT. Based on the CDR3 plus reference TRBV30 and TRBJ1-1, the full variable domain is SQTIHQWPATLVQPVGSPLSLECTVEGTSNPNLYWYRQAAGRGLQLLFYSVGIGQISSEVPQNLSASRPQDRQFILSSKKLLLSDSGFYLCAWDPKTNTEAFFGQGTRLTVV.

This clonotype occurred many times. The CDR3 nucleotides read TGTGCCAGCAGCGGGACTAACTATGGCTACACCTTC. Translating gives CASSGTNYGYTF. The chain joins TRBV7-9 to TRBJ1-2; unclear D gene. The CDR3 covers 12 residues. Trimming removed 5 bases at V and 0 bases at J, with 4 bases between. CDR1 SEHNR and CDR2 FQNEAQ come from the germline V gene (reference sequence).

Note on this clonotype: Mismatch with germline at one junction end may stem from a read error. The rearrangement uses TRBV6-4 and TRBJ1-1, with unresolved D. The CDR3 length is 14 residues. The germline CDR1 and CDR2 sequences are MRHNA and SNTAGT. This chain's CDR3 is CASSYSYRGTEAFF. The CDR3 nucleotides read TGTGCCAGCAGTTACTCGTACCGGGGTACTGAAGCTTTCTTT.

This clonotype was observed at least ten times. CDR3 in DNA: TGTGCCAGCAGTCCAGACACGGGCTCCTACGAGCAGTACTTC. Residues: CASSPDTGSYEQYF. This chain connects TRBV13 to TRBJ2-7; D is ambiguous. Between the trimmed V and J ends, which lost 6 bases and 0 bases, there was a span of 12 bases. The CDR3 totals 14 residues. The germline V gene has CDR1 PRHDT and CDR2 FYEKMQ (reference sequence).

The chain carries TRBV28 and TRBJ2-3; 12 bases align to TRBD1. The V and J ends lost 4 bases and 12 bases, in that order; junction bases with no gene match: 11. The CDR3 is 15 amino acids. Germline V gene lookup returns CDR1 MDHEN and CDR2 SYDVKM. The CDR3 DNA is TGTGCCAGCAGTTCCAATGTCCTGGGACAGGGGGCTCAGTATTTT. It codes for CASSSNVLGQGAQYF.